These 29 T cell receptor beta chains were all obtained from the same sample, sequenced in a study of multiple sclerosis patients with progressive multifocal leukoencephalopathy. Data came from immunoSEQ multiplex PCR; TCRdb stores just in-frame clones and leaves some out. Among around 27,000 clones, nearly 90% were seen once, and the ten largest hold 1.3%. Time point here: around 12 months of natalizumab therapy. The specimen comprised PBMCs, sampled from a patient treated with natalizumab. These receptors all come from a human donor with multiple sclerosis.

J is TRBJ1-1 and V is TRBV7-3; D is undetermined. V lost 1 base to trimming and J lost 2 bases, with 14 bases between them. The CDR3 covers 16 residues. CDR1 is SGHTA and CDR2 is FQGTGA in the germline V gene. As DNA, the CDR3 is TGTGCCAGCAGCTTAAACGGTGGGGAGAGAAACACTGAAGCTTTCTTT. Its translation: CASSLNGGERNTEAFF.

The rearrangement links TRBV15 to TRBJ1-6, with D unresolved. CDR1 and CDR2 from the germline V gene are LNHNV and YYDKDF (reference sequence). V lost 0 bases, J lost 10 bases, and 13 bases lay in between. CDR3 size: 15 residues. CDR3 residues: CATSRDLEIGSPLHF. The CDR3 region has the DNA TGTGCCACCAGCAGAGATTTAGAAATAGGGTCACCCCTCCACTTT. Supplemented by reference TRBV15 and TRBJ1-6, the full variable domain reads DAMVIQNPRYQVTQFGKPVTLSCSQTLNHNVMYWYQQKSSQAPKLLFHYYDKDFNNEADTPDNFQSRRPNTSFCFLDIRSPGLGDTAMYLCATSRDLEIGSPLHFGNGTRLTVT.

This clone was seen once. The rearrangement joins TRBV2 to TRBJ1-2, with D possibly TRBD1 on 6 matching bases. The ends were cut back, 8 bases at V and 4 bases at J, with 17 bases in the middle. The CDR3 loop spans 14 amino acids. In germline, CDR1 is SNHLY, CDR2 FYNNEI. CDR3 sequence: CASRAAGVVYGYTF. CDR3 nucleotide sequence: TGTGCCAGCCGGGCGGCAGGGGTTGTCTATGGCTACACCTTC.

This chain joins TRBV5-6 and TRBJ1-1, with 8 nucleotides matching TRBD1. The germline V gene has CDR1 SGHDT and CDR2 YYEEEE. CDR3 length: 16 amino acids. The V segment lost 4 bases and the J segment 1 base; nucleotides outside the gene matches: 9. The CDR3, as DNA: TGTGCCAGCAGCACCTGGACAGGGCTTTCGAACACTGAAGCTTTCTTT. This gives the protein CASSTWTGLSNTEAFF. The whole variable domain, filled in from reference TRBV5-6 and TRBJ1-1, reads DAGVTQSPTHLIKTRGQQVTLRCSPKSGHDTVSWYQQALGQGPQFIFQYYEEEERQRGNFPDRFSGHQFPNYSSELNVNALLLGDSALYLCASSTWTGLSNTEAFFGQGTRLTVV.

The V and J genes are TRBV7-9 and TRBJ1-2; 10 bases map to TRBD1. The germline V gene has CDR1 SEHNR and CDR2 FQNEAQ (reference sequence). V shed 5 bases, J shed 7 bases, and the junction held 4 bases outside the gene matches. The CDR3 covers 13 residues. Here the CDR3 DNA reads TGTGCCAGCAGCCTCCGGACAGGGGGTGGCTACACCTTC. It codes for CASSLRTGGGYTF. Together with reference TRBV7-9 and TRBJ1-2, the CDR3 gives the full variable domain: DTGVSQNPRHKITKRGQNVTFRCDPISEHNRLYWYRQTLGQGPEFLTYFQNEAQLEKSRLLSDRFSAERPKGSFSTLEIQRTEQGDSAMYLCASSLRTGGGYTFGSGTRLTVV.

The rearrangement joins TRBV30 to TRBJ2-7; D not resolved. This CDR3 region has 16 residues. Per germline, CDR1 GTSNPN and CDR2 SVGIG (reference sequence). V was clipped by 4 bases and J by 4 bases, with 23 bases between them. The CDR3 reads CAWIVGIPYFGYEQYF. The CDR3 nucleotides are TGTGCCTGGATCGTAGGGATCCCCTATTTTGGATACGAGCAGTACTTC.

The chain uses TRBV7-2 and TRBJ2-3; possible D gene TRBD2, 6 bases. The CDR3 extends over 14 amino acids. V was shortened by 5 bases and J by 5 bases, with 14 bases between the two germline ends. Germline CDR1 is SGHTA and CDR2 is FQGNSA. CDR3 coding DNA: TGTGCCAGCAGCCGGCCCACGGGGGTAGATACGCAGTATTTT. This translates into CASSRPTGVDTQYF.

J is TRBJ1-2 and V is TRBV6-1; D not resolved. V was trimmed by 1 base and J by 7 bases, leaving 7 bases between them. The CDR3 extends over 12 amino acids. Germline CDR1 and CDR2: MNHNS and SASEGT. The DNA of the CDR3 is TGTGCCAGCAGTGAAGAATGGGGTGGCTACACCTTC. Translation gives CASSEEWGGYTF.

V is TRBV11-2 and J is TRBJ1-1; D is ambiguous. The CDR3 extends over 13 amino acids. Germline loops: CDR1 SGHAT, CDR2 FQNNGV. V lost 2 bases and J lost 0, with 4 bases in between. CDR3 loop: CASSLTMNTEAFF. Written as DNA, the CDR3 is TGTGCCAGCAGCTTAACCATGAACACTGAAGCTTTCTTT.

The V call is TRBV7-3, the J call TRBJ1-2, with TRBD1 matching 10 bases. Germline assignment: CDR1 SGHTA and CDR2 FQGTGA. V gave up 5 bases and J gave up 6 bases; unmatched junction bases: 9. CDR3 size: 15 residues. The CDR3 DNA follows: TGTGCCAGCAGCAGGACAGGGGGTGCGGACGATGGCTACACCTTC. It translates to CASSRTGGADDGYTF.

The chain employs TRBV2 and TRBJ2-3, with D perhaps being TRBD1 or TRBD2 (5 bases each). The CDR3 is 14 residues long. V lost 7 bases and J 1 base, leaving 12 bases between the germline ends. The V gene's germline CDR1 is SNHLY and CDR2 FYNNEI. The CDR3 DNA sequence: TGTGCCAGCAATCGGCAGGGACGCACAGATACGCAGTATTTT. Its protein is CASNRQGRTDTQYF.

This clone is a singleton in its sample. CDR3 residues: CASSLDVGQPQHF. The CDR3 nucleotides are TGCGCCAGCAGCTTGGATGTAGGCCAGCCCCAGCATTTT. The chain employs TRBV5-1 and TRBJ1-5; D ambiguous. The germline V gene encodes CDR1 SGHRS and CDR2 YFSETQ. The CDR3 has 13 residues. V gave up 0 bases and J gave up 7 bases, with 8 bases separating them.

J is TRBJ2-3 and V is TRBV10-3; 7 nucleotides align to TRBD2. Trimming at V came to 6 bases and at J to 2 bases, leaving 14 bases not matched to a gene. CDR3 size: 17 residues. The germline V gene encodes CDR1 ENHRY and CDR2 SYGVKD. The CDR3 loop is CAISEPLGLADTDTQYF. In nucleotides, the CDR3 is TGTGCCATCAGCGAGCCCCTCGGGCTAGCGGACACAGATACGCAGTATTTT.

The V and J genes are TRBV28 and TRBJ1-1; D is unclear. The V end lost 5 bases, the J end lost 3 bases, and 16 bases lay between the germline ends. CDR1 is MDHEN, CDR2 SYDVKM, per germline. The CDR3 has 15 amino acids. The CDR3 spells CASSPPSGMDTEAFF. In nucleotides, the CDR3 is TGTGCCAGCAGTCCTCCGAGTGGGATGGACACTGAAGCTTTCTTT. The whole variable domain, remainder taken from reference TRBV28 and TRBJ1-1, is DVKVTQSSRYLVKRTGEKVFLECVQDMDHENMFWYRQDPGLGLRLIYFSYDVKMKEKGDIPEGYSVSREKKERFSLILESASTNQTSMYLCASSPPSGMDTEAFFGQGTRLTVV.

The chain couples TRBV18 to TRBJ1-5; tentative D call: TRBD1 (5 bases). CDR3 length: 16 residues. Trimming took 0 bases from V and 9 from J, leaving 18 bases between them. Per the germline V gene, CDR1 is KGHSH and CDR2 is LQKENI. CDR3 sequence: CASSPPTAGSAGPQHF. CDR3 nucleotides: TGTGCCAGCTCACCACCGACAGCGGGGTCCGCCGGGCCCCAGCATTTT.

This clone was observed a handful of times. The rearrangement uses TRBV4-3 and TRBJ1-3; possibly TRBD1 for D (6 bases). The V and J ends lost 4 bases and 0 bases respectively, with 10 bases between them. CDR3 length equals 15 residues. Per the germline V gene, CDR1 is LGHNA and CDR2 is YSLEER. CDR3 in amino acids: CASSRGGGSGNTIYF. The CDR3 DNA is TGCGCCAGCAGCCGAGGGGGAGGCTCTGGAAACACCATATATTTT.

The V and J genes are TRBV19 and TRBJ2-3; no reliable D call. The germline V gene has CDR1 LNHDA and CDR2 SQIVND (reference sequence). The V gene lost 5 bases and the J gene lost 5 bases, with 20 bases spanning the gap. The CDR3 has 16 amino acids. In DNA form, the CDR3 reads TGTGCCAGTAGTTCCTGGACCTCCGTCACACGAGATACGCAGTATTTT. This gives the protein CASSSWTSVTRDTQYF.

V gene TRBV30 combines with J gene TRBJ1-2; D is perhaps TRBD1 (5 bases). Trimming took off 3 bases at V and 5 bases at J, with 13 bases between the two ends. The CDR3 is 13 residues long. Germline-derived CDR1 and CDR2 are GTSNPN and SVGIG (reference sequence). Written as DNA, the CDR3 is TGTGCCTGGAGCCCAGGGATAAGTTATGGCTACACCTTC. It codes for CAWSPGISYGYTF.

The rearrangement joins TRBV2 to TRBJ2-7; D call uncertain. The CDR3 consists of 11 residues. V lost 4 bases, J lost 6 bases, and 7 bases lay in between. Germline lookup yields CDR1 SNHLY and CDR2 FYNNEI. Here the CDR3 reads CASSVVTEQYF. The DNA for the CDR3 is TGTGCCAGCAGTGTGGTAACCGAGCAGTACTTC.

This chain links TRBV28 with TRBJ1-5; D remains ambiguous. Trimming removed 5 bases from V and 0 bases from J, with 14 bases in between. The CDR3 is 16 residues long. CDR1 is MDHEN, CDR2 SYDVKM, per germline. CDR3 DNA: TGTGCCAGCAGTCCGGAGAGCCCCTATAGCAATCAGCCCCAGCATTTT. Translation gives CASSPESPYSNQPQHF.

The CDR3 DNA reads TGTGCCAGCAGTTTAGCCCTCGGGCAGGGAGATATAGGTTCACCCCTCCACTTT. The encoded protein is CASSLALGQGDIGSPLHF. The rearrangement joins TRBV27 to TRBJ1-6, with D tentatively TRBD1 (5 bases). This CDR3 is 18 amino acids long. The V end lost 2 bases, the J end lost 9 bases, and 23 bases lay between the germline ends. In germline, CDR1 is MNHEY, CDR2 SMNVEV (reference sequence).

J is TRBJ1-4 and V is TRBV7-6; no firm D call. Deletions cut 5 bases from V and 0 bases from J, with 10 bases between. The CDR3 contains 15 residues. In germline, CDR1 is SGHVS, CDR2 FNYEAQ. In DNA, the CDR3 is TGTGCCAGCAGCGGCCGGACGGCAACTAATGAAAAACTGTTTTTT. Its translation: CASSGRTATNEKLFF.

The chain joins TRBV4-1 to TRBJ1-6, with 7 bases aligning to TRBD1. This CDR3 region has 15 residues. CDR1 is MGHRA and CDR2 is YSYEKL in the germline V gene. Unmatched junction bases numbered 4, after V lost 0 bases and J lost 8 bases. The CDR3, as DNA: TGCGCCAGCAGCCAAGAGGTACAGGGGTATTCACCCCTCCACTTT. Translation gives CASSQEVQGYSPLHF.

The genes are TRBV5-1 and TRBJ1-1; D ambiguous. Trimming removed 0 bases at V and 0 bases at J, with 9 bases between. Germline CDR1 SGHRS, CDR2 YFSETQ. The CDR3 contains 15 residues. The CDR3 reads CASSLAPELNTEAFF. Written as DNA, the CDR3 is TGCGCCAGCAGCTTGGCCCCCGAATTGAACACTGAAGCTTTCTTT.

A word on this clone: This sample includes further DNA sequences coding for the same CDR3. This chain uses TRBV7-8 with TRBJ2-1; 10 bases are shared with TRBD2. CDR1 is SGHVS and CDR2 is FQNEAQ in the germline V gene. The CDR3 is made up of 16 amino acids. V dropped 6 bases and J dropped 7; count of bases not matched to a gene: 12. The CDR3 nucleotides are TGTGCCAGCAGAGATACGGAGCGGGGGGGCAGGAATGAGCAGTTCTTC. Translated: CASRDTERGGRNEQFF.

The CDR3 nucleotides read TGTGCCAGCAGCCAAAGGGCAGGGACCCACGAGCAGTACTTC. Its translation: CASSQRAGTHEQYF. J is TRBJ2-5 and V is TRBV7-3, with D perhaps TRBD1 or TRBD2 (5 bases each). The J call is uncertain, as TRBJ2-7 better fits the DNA end. Germline V gene sequence: CDR1 SGHTA, CDR2 FQGTGA. The CDR3 contains 14 residues.

Concerning this clone: The CDR3 end shows no conserved phenylalanine or tryptophan, and so a read error is likely. This sequence joins TRBV4-2 and TRBJ1-1; D is perhaps TRBD1 (5 bases). Trimming took off 3 bases at V and 1 base at J, with 15 bases between the two ends. CDR1 is LGHNA and CDR2 is YNFKEQ in the germline V gene. CDR3 length equals 16 residues. In DNA form, the CDR3 reads TGTGCCAGCAGCCACCCCGGGGGGGGGAGGAACACTGAAGCTTTCCTT. Amino acid sequence: CASSHPGGGRNTEAFL.

This clone turned up a few times. The gene calls are TRBV2 and TRBJ2-7; tentative D call: TRBD2 (6 bases). This CDR3 region has 16 residues. V shed 6 bases and J shed 5 bases, with 23 bases lying between them. Germline V gene lookup returns CDR1 SNHLY and CDR2 FYNNEI. The CDR3 loop is CASRGTVTGEPHEQYF. The CDR3 coding sequence is TGTGCCAGCAGGGGTACAGTGACGGGGGAGCCCCACGAGCAGTACTTC.

The rearrangement joins TRBV27 to TRBJ2-3, with D perhaps TRBD1 (6 bases). The V end was cut by 2 bases, the J end by 0 bases, with 9 bases between. CDR1 MNHEY and CDR2 SMNVEV come from the germline V gene (reference sequence). This CDR3 contains 15 residues. The DNA of the CDR3 is TGTGCCAGCAGTTTAGGACAGATTAGCACAGATACGCAGTATTTT. Translating gives CASSLGQISTDTQYF.